This T cell receptor beta chain was profiled in a study of Ad26.COV2.S vaccination and SARS-CoV-2 variants. Study at large: Each vaccinee took Ad26.COV2.S intramuscularly, once or twice 56 days apart. Findings and caveats of the study: Placebo recipients trailed vaccine recipients in spike-specific TCR breadth.

The protocol was immunoSEQ multiplex PCR, while the TCRdb copy is restricted to in-frame clones and leaves out a portion. This table has about 250,000 clones, 80% to 90% appearing once. Germline CDR1 SNHLY, CDR2 FYNNEI. The CDR3 sequence is 15 residues long. Trimming removed 3 bases at V and 4 bases at J, with 13 bases between. The treatment denotes: around 19 received Ad26.COV2.S at low or high dose, single or two shots; 5 received placebo; per-sample allocation not given. Collection of samples fell on day 63 after the first vaccine or placebo injection. Note on this clone: Its antigen is unknown.

Sequencing was performed on peripheral blood, taken in a trial of Ad26.COV2.S vaccine versus placebo. The V call is TRBV2, the J call TRBJ1-3; no clear D. This sequence was found in a person aged 18-65 years who received the Ad26.COV2.S COVID-19 vaccine or a placebo. CDR3 amino acids: CASSDDPQLGNTIYF. For the CDR3, the DNA is TGTGCCAGCAGTGACGACCCCCAACTGGGAAACACCATATATTTT.